These T cell receptor beta chains were read from a single sample in a study of blood T cell repertoires in COVID-19. Sequencing used immunoSEQ multiplex PCR; TCRdb keeps in-frame clones, though not all of them. This repertoire shows 220,000 or so clones, about 88% found once; its top ten account for roughly 10%. Sequencing used peripheral blood. Receptors were obtained from a woman between 50 and 59 years old with COVID-19, enrolled during active disease. Each CDR3 is given with its conserved first and last residue. The D gene is left open where the match is weak. Only some rows state a clone size, as once, few, many or a class for expanded clones.

v_call	cdr3_length	j_call	clone_size	d_call	cdr3_nt	cdr3_aa
TRBV10-3	13	TRBJ1-1	NA	NA	TGTGCCATCAGGGCGGGGCTGAACACTGAAGCTTTCTTT	CAIRAGLNTEAFF
TRBV11-2	15	TRBJ1-1	NA	NA	TGTGCCAGCAGCTCCGGTCAGGGGTCGAACACTGAAGCTTTCTTT	CASSSGQGSNTEAFF
TRBV19	17	TRBJ1-1	NA	NA	TGTGCCAGTAGTAAAGGCTACTGGGGGCACGCGAACACTGAAGCTTTCTTT	CASSKGYWGHANTEAFF
TRBV6-1	16	TRBJ1-2	NA	NA	TGTGCCAGCAGTGAAGGGGTCCAGGGCCTGGGGTATGGCTACACCTTC	CASSEGVQGLGYGYTF
TRBV27	15	TRBJ2-1	NA	NA	TGTGCCAGCAGTTTTGGTAGGGCAGGGGTCAATGAGCAGTTCTTC	CASSFGRAGVNEQFF
TRBV11-1	13	TRBJ2-1	NA	NA	TGTGCCAGCAGATCCAGACTAGTTCGTGAGCAGTTCTTC	CASRSRLVREQFF
TRBV19	13	TRBJ1-5	NA	NA	TGTGCCAGTAGTTTGAACAGCATAAGGCCCCAGCATTTT	CASSLNSIRPQHF
TRBV7-2	16	TRBJ2-7	NA	TRBD2	TGTGCCAGCAGCTTAGTCGTTCGGGGGACTAGGAACGAGCAGTACTTC	CASSLVVRGTRNEQYF
TRBV19	15	TRBJ2-3	NA	NA	TGTGCCAGTAGTCCCGGGACTCTTCGCACAGATACGCAGTATTTT	CASSPGTLRTDTQYF
TRBV5-8	15	TRBJ2-2	NA	NA	TGTGCCAGCAGCTTAATGACTCTGGGCACCGGGGAGCTGTTTTTT	CASSLMTLGTGELFF
TRBV7-2	16	TRBJ2-7	NA	NA	TGTGCCAGCAGCTCTCCTGGACCGGGGTCCCCCTACGAGCAGTACTTC	CASSSPGPGSPYEQYF
TRBV30	13	TRBJ1-2	NA	NA	TGTGCCTGGAACGGGGTATCTAACTATGGCTACACCTTC	CAWNGVSNYGYTF
TRBV7-3	13	TRBJ2-3	NA	TRBD2	TGTGCCAGCAGCCAGGGAGGGGCAGATACGCAGTATTTT	CASSQGGADTQYF
TRBV9	15	TRBJ2-1	NA	NA	TGTGCCAGCAGCGTAGGAGGGGACTTAGGCAATGAGCAGTTCTTC	CASSVGGDLGNEQFF
TRBV7-9	14	TRBJ1-5	NA	TRBD1	TGTGCCAGCAGCGCTGACAGGGGGGACCAGCCCCAGCATTTT	CASSADRGDQPQHF
TRBV18	16	TRBJ2-7	NA	NA	TGTGCCAGCTCACCACGCAGTGTCAGTTTTTCCTACGAGCAGTACTTC	CASSPRSVSFSYEQYF
TRBV5-3	16	TRBJ1-6	few	NA	TGTGCCAGAAGCCTGCCTGATAAACACGGGAATTCACCCCTCCACTTT	CARSLPDKHGNSPLHF
TRBV11-2	13	TRBJ2-3	NA	NA	TGTGCCAGCAGTAGAAGAGGCACAGATACGCAGTATTTT	CASSRRGTDTQYF
TRBV3-1/TRBV3-2	14	TRBJ2-5	NA	NA	TGTGCCAGCAGCCTTTGGGCCCAGGGGGAGACCCAGTACTTC	CASSLWAQGETQYF
TRBV30	14	TRBJ1-5	NA	NA	TGTGCCTGGAGTCCGGCGGCTAGAAATCAGCCCCAGCATTTT	CAWSPAARNQPQHF
TRBV19	14	TRBJ1-3	NA	TRBD1	TGTGCCAGTAGCTCTCGCACAGGGGGCAACACCATATATTTT	CASSSRTGGNTIYF
TRBV7-8	16	TRBJ1-2	NA	TRBD1	TGTGCCAGCAGCCTAAGTGGTGGTGGACAGGGAGGCCTTAGCACCTTC	CASSLSGGGQGGLSTF
TRBV5-4	15	TRBJ2-3	NA	NA	TGTGCCAGCAGCTTGGTGACACTTAGCACAGATACGCAGTATTTT	CASSLVTLSTDTQYF
TRBV6-2/TRBV6-3	20	TRBJ2-1	NA	TRBD1	TGTGCCAGCAGTCGCCAGGGGGCCTTTACAGGCACGAGCTCCTACAATGAGCAGTTCTTC	CASSRQGAFTGTSSYNEQFF
TRBV3-1/TRBV3-2	15	TRBJ2-7	NA	NA	TGTGCCAGCAGCCAAGATCTGGCGGTTTCCTACGAGCAGTACTTC	CASSQDLAVSYEQYF
TRBV24-1	14	TRBJ1-5	NA	NA	TGTGCCACCAGTGGCCTAAATAGCAATCAGCCCCAGCATTTT	CATSGLNSNQPQHF